These 4 T cell receptor beta chains were sequenced from one sample in a study of cytomegalovirus exposure and HLA in healthy donors. Primers included in the PCR were 60 Vbeta and 13 Jbeta primers. Sequencing was performed with immunoSEQ multiplex PCR; in TCRdb, only in-frame clones are kept and a portion is missing. The sample carries around 140,000 clones, around 80% recorded once. Sequencing was done on a sample of PBMCs. The receptors derive from a man in his forties or fifties in good health and CMV-seropositive.

The chain has TRBV5-1 and TRBJ2-7; D perhaps matches TRBD1 (6 bases). The CDR3 is 13 residues long. Germline V gives CDR1 SGHRS, CDR2 YFSETQ. V lost 4 bases to trimming and J lost 6 bases, with 14 bases between them. CDR3 in amino acids: CASSTGTGLEQYF. CDR3 DNA: TGCGCCAGCAGCACAGGAACAGGGCTCGAGCAGTACTTC.

The chain links TRBV30 to TRBJ2-5, with 7 positions matching TRBD1. CDR1 is GTSNPN, CDR2 SVGIG, per germline (reference sequence). Unmatched junction bases numbered 11, after V lost 0 bases and J lost 1 base. This CDR3 contains 17 residues. As DNA, the CDR3 is TGTGCCTGGAGTGTGTTTGAAGGGGCAGGGGGCCAAGAGACCCAGTACTTC. This encodes CAWSVFEGAGGQETQYF. Complete variable domain (other parts from reference TRBV30 and TRBJ2-5): SQTIHQWPATLVQPVGSPLSLECTVEGTSNPNLYWYRQAAGRGLQLLFYSVGIGQISSEVPQNLSASRPQDRQFILSSKKLLLSDSGFYLCAWSVFEGAGGQETQYFGPGTRLLVL.

This chain joins TRBV28 and TRBJ2-3, with D possibly TRBD2 on 5 matching bases. The CDR3 spans 15 residues. Trimming left V 1 base short and J 0 bases short, with 8 bases between. The V gene's germline CDR1 is MDHEN and CDR2 SYDVKM. CDR3 DNA: TGTGCCAGCAGTTTATATGCGGGTAGCACAGATACGCAGTATTTT. Protein: CASSLYAGSTDTQYF.

The V gene is TRBV9, the J gene TRBJ2-5; maybe TRBD2 (5 bases). V was pared by 0 bases and J by 1 base, with 10 bases between. The germline CDR1 and CDR2 sequences are SGDLS and YYNGEE. The CDR3 contains 15 residues. The CDR3 loop reads CASSVAASSQETQYF. DNA of the CDR3: TGTGCCAGCAGCGTAGCTGCTAGCTCCCAAGAGACCCAGTACTTC.